This TCR beta chain originates from a study of hypomethylating agent response in myelodysplastic syndrome. Concerning this clone: Its target is unknown.

Study results and caveats: Analysis covered a small cohort of just 10 or so patients.

Clones were sequenced by immunoSEQ multiplex PCR, and TCRdb holds only the in-frame ones, with some missing. Of some 4,500 clones listed, approximately 81% are singletons. The sample here was bone marrow, taken before or after starting hypomethylating agent treatment for myelodysplastic syndrome (not recorded which). The receptor comes from a human donor with myelodysplastic syndrome.

This chain's CDR3 is CASSYVPNTEAFF. CDR3 bases: TGTGCCAGCAGTTATGTCCCGAACACTGAAGCTTTCTTT. The chain combines TRBV6-5 with TRBJ1-1; D gene uncertain. With 3 bases removed from V and 1 base from J, the gap between germline ends came to 6 bases. The CDR3 sequence is 13 residues long. Germline V gene data show CDR1 as MNHEY and CDR2 as SVGAGI.